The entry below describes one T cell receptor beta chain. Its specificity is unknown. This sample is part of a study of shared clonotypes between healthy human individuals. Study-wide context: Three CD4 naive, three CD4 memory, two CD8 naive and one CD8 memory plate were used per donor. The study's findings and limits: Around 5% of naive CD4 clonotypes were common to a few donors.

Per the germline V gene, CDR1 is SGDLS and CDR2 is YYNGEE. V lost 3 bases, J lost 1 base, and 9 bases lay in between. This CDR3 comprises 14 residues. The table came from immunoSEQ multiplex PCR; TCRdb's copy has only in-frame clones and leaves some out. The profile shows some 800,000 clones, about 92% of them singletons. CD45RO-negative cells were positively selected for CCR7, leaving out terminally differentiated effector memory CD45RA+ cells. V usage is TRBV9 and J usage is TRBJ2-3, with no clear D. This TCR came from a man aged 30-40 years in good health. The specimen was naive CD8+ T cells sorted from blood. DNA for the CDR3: TGTGCCAGCAGCGCCTACAGAGGCACAGATACGCAGTATTTT. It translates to CASSAYRGTDTQYF.